The rows below give T cell receptor beta chains drawn from one sample of a study of human T cells and chemical hapten exposure. MiXCR, run by TCRdb on the RACE reads, gives a single entry per CDR3 protein. The table records approximately 52,000 distinct CDR3 sequences, approximately 11% of them present only once. Sequences were derived from whole blood, sampled in connection with sensitization to the hapten diphenylcyclopropenone (DPC). Every receptor here comes from a woman in her forties with alopecia areata. Some clones in this sample may be carry-over from other donors' samples. CDR3s include the opening cysteine and the closing phenylalanine or tryptophan. The order of the fields is J gene, V gene, clone size, D gene, CDR3 protein, CDR3 DNA. D genes are given only for firm matches. A row's size may be missing; if present it is once, few, many or a size class.

TRBJ1-1 | TRBV18 | many | TRBD1 | CASSPGTVEAFF | TGTGCCAGCTCGCCCGGGACAGTTGAAGCTTTCTTT
TRBJ1-1 | TRBV28 | few | NA | CASSSQKGGTEAFF | TGTGCCAGCAGCTCCCAAAAGGGGGGGACTGAAGCTTTCTTT
TRBJ2-7 | TRBV7-9 | once | NA | CASSLGAYEQYF | TGTGCCAGCAGCTTAGGCGCCTACGAGCAGTACTTC
TRBJ1-3 | TRBV6-6 | NA | NA | CASSYLSSGNTIYF | TGTGCCAGCAGTTACTTGTCGTCCGGAAACACCATATATTTT
TRBJ2-1 | TRBV29-1 | NA | NA | CSVDDGFQTGYNEQFF | TGCAGCGTGGACGACGGGTTCCAGACGGGCTACAATGAGCAGTTCTTC
TRBJ1-6 | TRBV2 | many | NA | CASSSSYNSPLHF | TGTGCCAGCTCAAGCTCCTATAATTCACCCCTCCACTTT
TRBJ1-6 | TRBV4-2 | NA | NA | CASSQEKSLRNSPLHF | TGTGCCAGCAGCCAAGAGAAAAGTTTAAGGAATTCACCCCTCCACTTT
TRBJ2-1 | TRBV3-1 | many | NA | CASSRRRGAVNNEQFF | TGTGCCAGCAGCCGCAGGCGGGGAGCAGTAAACAATGAGCAGTTCTTC
TRBJ1-2 | TRBV9 | many | TRBD1 | CASSVAGTGGYGYTF | TGTGCCAGCAGCGTAGCTGGGACAGGGGGCTATGGCTACACCTTC
TRBJ1-1 | TRBV7-9 | once | NA | CASSLDPLDRAFF | TGTGCCAGCAGCTTAGACCCACTTGATAGAGCTTTCTTT
TRBJ1-1 | TRBV5-6 | few | NA | CASSLVGAIAAFF | TGTGCCAGCAGCTTAGTAGGGGCCATTGCGGCTTTCTTT
TRBJ1-1 | TRBV7-6 | NA | NA | CASSSVREVNTEAFF | TGTGCCAGCAGCTCCGTCAGGGAGGTGAACACTGAAGCTTTCTTT
TRBJ2-1 | TRBV19 | many | NA | CASSIPRFEQFF | TGTGCCAGTAGTATACCGCGGTTTGAGCAGTTCTTC
TRBJ2-5 | TRBV24-1 | NA | NA | CATSLGGNQETQYF | TGTGCCACCAGTCTCGGGGGAAACCAAGAGACCCAGTACTTC
TRBJ1-5 | TRBV5-1 | NA | TRBD1 | CASSLGQGGNQPQHF | TGCGCCAGCAGCTTGGGACAGGGGGGCAATCAGCCCCAGCATTTT
TRBJ2-6 | TRBV5-8 | many | NA | CASSSGYRAGANVLTF | TGTGCCAGCAGCTCCGGTTACCGGGCTGGGGCCAACGTCCTGACTTTC
TRBJ1-6 | TRBV5-1 | NA | TRBD1 | CASSRGQGNSPLHF | TGCGCCAGCAGCCGCGGACAGGGAAATTCACCCCTCCACTTT
TRBJ2-7 | TRBV6-5 | few | NA | CASSSGAASFEQYF | TGTGCCAGCAGTAGCGGAGCAGCATCTTTTGAGCAGTACTTC
TRBJ2-1 | TRBV7-8 | many | NA | CASSLVSTSYNEQFF | TGTGCCAGCAGCTTAGTCAGTACCTCCTACAATGAGCAGTTCTTC
TRBJ1-5 | TRBV27 | NA | NA | CASSLGGANNQPQHF | TGTGCCAGCAGTTTAGGGGGGGCCAACAATCAGCCCCAGCATTTT
TRBJ2-1 | TRBV5-4 | NA | TRBD2 | CASSFSGGAEQFF | TGTGCCAGCAGCTTCAGCGGGGGAGCTGAGCAGTTCTTC
TRBJ1-5 | TRBV5-4 | NA | NA | CASSLGVGNQPQHF | TGTGCCAGCAGCTTGGGAGTGGGCAATCAGCCCCAGCATTTT
TRBJ2-1 | TRBV2 | many | TRBD1 | CASSLGSGQGGLEQFF | TGTGCCAGCAGCCTAGGATCGGGACAGGGAGGTTTGGAGCAGTTCTTC
TRBJ1-5 | TRBV30 | many | TRBD1 | CAWSADIRRDRVYEGINQPQHF | TGTGCCTGGAGTGCGGATATCAGACGGGACAGGGTTTATGAGGGGATCAATCAGCCCCAGCATTTT
TRBJ2-3 | TRBV20-1 | many | NA | CSASGGTDTQYF | TGCAGTGCGAGCGGTGGCACAGATACGCAGTATTTT
TRBJ2-2 | TRBV4-3 | few | NA | CASSQDLPGRGAGELFF | TGCGCCAGCAGCCAAGATCTGCCAGGGCGAGGCGCCGGGGAGCTGTTTTTT
TRBJ2-2 | TRBV11-2 | many | NA | CASSSSRLGNTGELFF | TGTGCCAGCAGCTCGAGTAGGTTAGGGAACACCGGGGAGCTGTTTTTT
TRBJ2-2 | TRBV11-2 | many | NA | CASSAHDRRSNTGELFF | TGTGCCAGCAGCGCCCACGACAGGAGATCTAACACCGGGGAGCTGTTTTTT
TRBJ2-7 | TRBV21-1 | many | NA | CASSTLQREGRHEQYF | TGTGCCAGCAGCACCCTCCAGCGGGAGGGCCGCCACGAGCAGTACTTC
TRBJ1-1 | TRBV12-3/TRBV12-4 | many | NA | CASSHRGTEAFF | TGTGCCAGCAGTCACAGAGGGACTGAAGCTTTCTTT
TRBJ1-3 | TRBV18 | many | NA | CASSPELGNSGNTIYF | TGTGCCAGCTCACCGGAGCTAGGGAACTCTGGAAACACCATATATTTT
TRBJ2-3 | TRBV7-3 | NA | NA | CASSSTGVGGTDTQYF | TGTGCCAGCAGTTCAACCGGGGTGGGTGGCACAGATACGCAGTATTTT
TRBJ2-1 | TRBV29-1 | few | TRBD1 | CSVWDRNEQFF | TGCAGCGTTTGGGACAGGAATGAGCAGTTCTTC
TRBJ2-1 | TRBV5-8 | few | TRBD2 | CASSPALAGGLNEQFF | TGTGCCAGCAGCCCCGCCCTAGCGGGGGGCCTCAATGAGCAGTTCTTC
TRBJ1-5 | TRBV16 | many | TRBD1 | CASSQVTAGTAREGGQPQHF | TGTGCCAGCAGCCAAGTAACTGCCGGGACAGCGCGCGAAGGGGGTCAGCCCCAGCATTTT
TRBJ2-1 | TRBV4-2 | many | TRBD2 | CASSQDRYLAGGPDYNEQFF | TGTGCCAGCAGCCAAGATCGGTATCTAGCGGGAGGGCCCGACTACAATGAGCAGTTCTTC
TRBJ2-7 | TRBV19 | few | TRBD1 | CASSPRDRTSGEQYF | TGTGCCAGTAGTCCCCGGGACAGGACCTCGGGAGAGCAGTACTTC
TRBJ2-3 | TRBV11-3 | few | TRBD1 | CASSPLTGANTDTQYF | TGTGCCAGCAGCCCCCTGACAGGGGCTAACACAGATACGCAGTATTTT
TRBJ1-5 | TRBV10-1 | many | TRBD1 | CASSEGGNGNQPQHF | TGCGCCAGCAGTGAAGGGGGCAATGGCAATCAGCCCCAGCATTTT
TRBJ1-5 | TRBV11-2 | few | NA | CASSLGTFWNQPQHF | TGTGCCAGCAGCTTAGGAACGTTTTGGAATCAGCCCCAGCATTTT
TRBJ2-7 | TRBV28 | few | TRBD1 | CASSYRGRLYF | TGTGCCAGCAGCTACAGGGGGCGCCTGTACTTC
TRBJ1-5 | TRBV7-9 | few | NA | CASSLGDTPDQPQHF | TGTGCCAGCAGCTTAGGGGACACCCCAGATCAGCCCCAGCATTTT
TRBJ2-1 | TRBV10-2 | many | TRBD2 | CASSLAGGNEQFF | TGCGCCAGCAGTTTAGCGGGGGGAAATGAGCAGTTCTTC
TRBJ2-6 | TRBV7-9 | NA | NA | CASSLSGNSGANVLTF | TGTGCCAGCAGTTTATCTGGTAACTCTGGGGCCAACGTCCTGACTTTC
TRBJ1-1 | TRBV7-9 | many | TRBD1 | CASSSSDRGVEAFF | TGTGCCAGCAGCTCCTCGGACAGGGGAGTTGAAGCTTTCTTT
TRBJ2-7 | TRBV12-3/TRBV12-4 | NA | NA | CASREARASYEQYF | TGTGCCAGCAGGGAGGCCAGGGCCTCCTACGAGCAGTACTTC
TRBJ1-5 | TRBV12-3/TRBV12-4 | few | TRBD1 | CASSFQGAADQPQHF | TGTGCCAGCAGTTTCCAGGGGGCGGCCGATCAGCCCCAGCATTTT
TRBJ2-1 | TRBV19 | few | NA | CASSILLFYNEQFF | TGTGCCAGTAGTATTCTCTTATTCTACAATGAGCAGTTCTTC
TRBJ2-1 | TRBV11-2 | NA | TRBD2 | CASSTGLAGWIEQFF | TGTGCCAGCAGTACGGGACTAGCGGGGTGGATTGAGCAGTTCTTC
TRBJ2-1 | TRBV7-8 | few | TRBD2 | CASSVPPGSGGLLGGEQFF | TGTGCCAGCAGCGTCCCCCCCGGGAGCGGGGGGCTGCTTGGGGGTGAGCAGTTCTTC
TRBJ2-5 | TRBV7-7 | many | TRBD1 | CASSRTGEETQYF | TGTGCTAGCAGCCGGACAGGAGAAGAGACCCAGTACTTC
TRBJ2-7 | TRBV7-8 | many | NA | CASSSYGPAPEQYF | TGTGCCAGCAGCTCCTACGGACCGGCCCCCGAGCAGTACTTC
TRBJ1-2 | TRBV7-2 | many | NA | CASSRYGAPDGYTF | TGTGCCAGCAGCCGGTACGGGGCGCCGGATGGCTACACCTTC
TRBJ2-3 | TRBV11-2 | many | NA | CASSHGGRMDTQYF | TGTGCCAGCAGCCATGGAGGGAGGATGGATACGCAGTATTTT
TRBJ2-7 | TRBV5-1 | NA | NA | CAYRGYEQYF | TGCGCCTATCGGGGGTACGAGCAGTACTTC
TRBJ2-7 | TRBV20-1 | many | NA | CSAVERGQEAYSPSYEQYF | TGCAGTGCTGTAGAGCGGGGACAGGAAGCTTATTCCCCTAGCTACGAGCAGTACTTC
TRBJ2-2 | TRBV7-6 | many | TRBD1 | CASSSQTGWAGELFF | TGTGCCAGCAGCTCCCAGACAGGGTGGGCCGGGGAGCTGTTTTTT